These 25 T cell receptor beta chains were sequenced from one sample in a study of T cell responses to AZD1222 COVID-19 vaccine. Some clones are missing from TCRdb's copy, which holds only in-frame ones; the method was immunoSEQ multiplex PCR. The sample lists about 150,000 clones, more than 90% occurring once. Sequenced here: peripheral blood, sampled 28 days after the second AZD1222 dose. Receptors were obtained from an adult who received the AZD1222 COVID-19 vaccine.

In this sample, this clone turned up once. This chain uses TRBV4-1 with TRBJ1-1, with D uncertain. Trimming stripped 0 bases from V and 4 bases from J, with 12 bases between. Germline V CDR1 and CDR2: MGHRA, YSYEKL. The CDR3 runs to 15 residues. CDR3 residues: CASSQDEGWGTEAFF. The DNA for the CDR3 is TGCGCCAGCAGCCAAGATGAAGGCTGGGGCACTGAAGCTTTCTTT.

The chain combines TRBV14 with TRBJ2-1; D is uncertain. V was shortened by 0 bases and J by 4 bases, with 4 bases between the two germline ends. CDR1 and CDR2 (germline): SGHDN, FVKESK. The CDR3 sequence is 13 residues long. The chain's CDR3 is CASSQEVYNEQFF. For the CDR3, the DNA is TGTGCCAGCAGCCAAGAAGTGTACAATGAGCAGTTCTTC.

This clone has more than one count but fewer than ten. The genes are TRBV3-1 (or the pseudogene TRBV3-2) and TRBJ2-1; D gene unclear. Trimming left V 1 base short and J 8 bases short, with 15 bases between. The CDR3 is 15 amino acids. In germline, CDR1 is LGHDT, CDR2 YNNKEL (reference sequence). CDR3 nucleotides: TGTGCCAGCAGCCAAGGCTGGAGCCTTAAGGATGAGCAGTTCTTC. It translates to CASSQGWSLKDEQFF.

The CDR3 region has the DNA TGTGCCAGCAGCTTTGGGGGGCCGGCCTACAATGAGCAGTTCTTC. Protein: CASSFGGPAYNEQFF. The chain combines TRBV27 with TRBJ2-1, with D perhaps assigned TRBD1 or TRBD2 (6 bases each). V was cut by 6 bases and J by 2 bases, with 14 bases left in between. The germline V gene encodes CDR1 MNHEY and CDR2 SMNVEV (reference sequence). This CDR3 has 15 amino acids.

This chain links TRBV6-5 with TRBJ2-2, with 11 nucleotides matching TRBD1. Germline trimming cut 0 bases from V and 6 bases from J; bases unmatched to any gene: 3. The CDR3 has 16 amino acids. In germline, CDR1 is MNHEY, CDR2 SVGAGI. CDR3 sequence reads: CASSYSGTGGAGELFF. CDR3 nucleotide sequence: TGTGCCAGCAGTTACTCTGGGACAGGGGGGGCCGGGGAGCTGTTTTTT.

The chain employs TRBV28 and TRBJ1-2, with 7 positions matching TRBD1. The CDR3 is 13 residues long. Germline CDR1 and CDR2: MDHEN and SYDVKM. Trimming at V came to 6 bases and at J to 5 bases, leaving 6 bases not matched to a gene. CDR3 bases: TGTGCCAGCAGCCTAGGACAGGCTTATGGCTACACCTTC. Protein: CASSLGQAYGYTF.

The rearrangement links TRBV4-2 to TRBJ1-4; no definite D call. V lost 1 base, J lost 8 bases, and 17 bases lay in between. Germline values: CDR1 LGHNA, CDR2 YNFKEQ. The CDR3 spans 16 residues. CDR3: CASSQGGPGSGEKLFF. Written as DNA, the CDR3 is TGTGCCAGCAGCCAAGGTGGTCCAGGAAGCGGAGAAAAACTGTTTTTT.

The chain employs TRBV19 and TRBJ1-1, with D unresolved. CDR1 and CDR2 from the germline V gene are LNHDA and SQIVND (reference sequence). This CDR3 spans 18 amino acids. The V and J ends lost 0 bases and 0 bases respectively, with 17 bases between them. The CDR3 is CASSIESGVPSMNTEAFF. Here the CDR3 DNA reads TGTGCCAGTAGTATAGAATCTGGGGTACCGTCCATGAACACTGAAGCTTTCTTT.

The rearrangement links TRBV5-1 to TRBJ2-7; 9 bases align to TRBD1. The CDR3 sequence is 14 residues long. Germline V gene sequence: CDR1 SGHRS, CDR2 YFSETQ. The trim removed 4 bases at V and 6 bases at J, leaving 8 bases unmatched. CDR3 in amino acids: CASSPGTGFGEQYF. The CDR3 region has the DNA TGCGCCAGCAGCCCCGGGACAGGGTTCGGCGAGCAGTACTTC.

The CDR3 region has the DNA TGTGCCAGCAGCTTAGGTGGCGCCGCTAGCACAGATACGCAGTATTTT. Translated: CASSLGGAASTDTQYF. V gene TRBV7-9 combines with J gene TRBJ2-3; D unresolved. V dropped 1 base and J dropped 0 bases, with 11 bases sitting between them. CDR1 is SEHNR, CDR2 FQNEAQ, per germline (reference sequence). The CDR3 runs 16 residues.

V is TRBV4-1 and J is TRBJ1-4; D possibly corresponds to TRBD1 (5 bases). The V end was cut by 1 base, the J end by 2 bases, with 11 bases between. In germline, CDR1 is MGHRA, CDR2 YSYEKL. The CDR3 has 16 residues. In nucleotides, the CDR3 is TGCGCCAGCAGCCAAGCTTTAGGGGTGACTAATGAAAAACTGTTTTTT. Protein: CASSQALGVTNEKLFF.

In this sample, this clone turned up once. This sequence joins TRBV20-1 and TRBJ2-7; no firm D call. With 1 base removed from V and 3 bases from J, the gap between germline ends came to 4 bases. The CDR3 consists of 11 residues. Germline lookup yields CDR1 DFQATT and CDR2 SNEGSKA (reference sequence). Here the CDR3 reads CSARGLYEQYF. CDR3 nucleotides: TGCAGTGCTAGAGGACTCTACGAGCAGTACTTC.

The V call is TRBV6-1, the J call TRBJ2-7; D possibly corresponds to TRBD2 (6 bases). The V gene's germline CDR1 is MNHNS and CDR2 SASEGT. V shed 1 base and J shed 4 bases, with 11 bases lying between them. This CDR3 has 14 amino acids. The CDR3 protein is CASSEGRGIYEQYF. As DNA, the CDR3 is TGTGCCAGCAGTGAAGGGCGGGGAATATACGAGCAGTACTTC.

This chain uses TRBV3-1 (or the pseudogene TRBV3-2) with TRBJ2-7; TRBD1 agrees at 9 bases. This CDR3 spans 13 amino acids. Losses at the gene ends were 5 bases for V and 9 bases for J; bases not matched to a gene: 8. Germline assignment: CDR1 LGHDT and CDR2 YNNKEL (reference sequence). The chain's CDR3 is CASSDPGQGRQYF. CDR3 in DNA: TGTGCCAGCAGCGATCCGGGACAGGGTAGGCAGTACTTC.

V usage is TRBV6-5 and J usage is TRBJ1-4, with 9 bases matching TRBD1. Germline-derived CDR1 and CDR2 are MNHEY and SVGAGI. V shed 0 bases and J 8 bases; nucleotides not matched to a gene: 7. The CDR3 is made up of 16 amino acids. The CDR3 reads CASSYSKTGGREKLFF. The DNA for the CDR3 is TGTGCCAGCAGTTACTCCAAGACAGGGGGACGGGAAAAACTGTTTTTT.

The rearrangement joins TRBV6-6 to TRBJ2-2; D gene uncertain. V was trimmed by 2 bases and J by 1 base, leaving 11 bases between them. Germline V gene data show CDR1 as MNHNY and CDR2 as SVGAGI (reference sequence). The length of the CDR3 is 16 residues. CDR3 nucleotides: TGTGCCAGCAGTTACCTTGGACCGATGAACACCGGGGAGCTGTTTTTT. Amino acid sequence: CASSYLGPMNTGELFF.

The V gene is TRBV18, the J gene TRBJ2-2; 8 bases agree with TRBD1. The J segment lost 4 bases and the V segment lost 6 bases, leaving 7 bases of the junction unmatched. The CDR3 has 15 amino acids. CDR1 and CDR2 from the germline V gene are KGHSH and LQKENI. The CDR3 reads CASSQQGTGTGELFF. The CDR3 coding sequence is TGTGCCAGCTCTCAACAAGGGACAGGCACCGGGGAGCTGTTTTTT.

This clone was found once. The V and J genes are TRBV6-5 and TRBJ2-4; 8 bases are shared with TRBD1. J was trimmed by 7 bases and V by 4 bases; bases with no gene match: 6. In germline, CDR1 is MNHEY, CDR2 SVGAGI. The CDR3 is 14 residues long. The CDR3 loop is CASSSLDRANIQYF. The CDR3 nucleotides read TGTGCCAGCAGTTCCCTGGACAGGGCGAACATTCAGTACTTC.

The rearrangement uses TRBV2 and TRBJ1-5, with D tentatively TRBD1 (6 bases). The germline V and J ends were trimmed by 8 bases and 4 bases, with 18 bases remaining between them. Germline V gene data show CDR1 as SNHLY and CDR2 as FYNNEI. The CDR3 covers 15 residues. The CDR3 DNA reads TGTGCCAGCGGGGTATTGGACAGACAAAATCAGCCCCAGCATTTT. This codes for CASGVLDRQNQPQHF.

The chain has TRBV10-3 and TRBJ1-5; D is undetermined. The CDR3 consists of 14 residues. V was pared by 0 bases and J by 1 base, with 4 bases between. CDR1 is ENHRY, CDR2 SYGVKD, per germline. In nucleotides, the CDR3 is TGTGCCATCAGTGAGTCTTCCAGCAATCAGCCCCAGCATTTT. As protein: CAISESSSNQPQHF.

This chain links TRBV27 with TRBJ1-4; D is undetermined. The V end lost 6 bases, the J end lost 6 bases, and 5 bases lay between the germline ends. Germline assignment: CDR1 MNHEY and CDR2 SMNVEV (reference sequence). This CDR3 region has 11 residues. The CDR3 coding sequence is TGTGCCAGCAGGCTACATGAAAAACTGTTTTTT. This encodes CASRLHEKLFF.

V gene TRBV19 combines with J gene TRBJ1-5, with 8 positions matching TRBD1. Germline CDR1 LNHDA, CDR2 SQIVND (reference sequence). J gave up 7 bases and V 7 bases, and 9 bases lay outside the gene matches. This CDR3 has 14 amino acids. Here the CDR3 reads CASMGRGLGQPQHF. The CDR3 nucleotides are TGTGCCAGTATGGGCAGGGGGCTCGGACAGCCCCAGCATTTT.

The rearrangement uses TRBV3-1 (or the pseudogene TRBV3-2) and TRBJ1-2; D gene uncertain. Trimming shortened V by 1 base and J by 8 bases, and 5 bases separated the two germline ends. Germline V gene sequence: CDR1 LGHDT, CDR2 YNNKEL (reference sequence). The CDR3 sequence is 11 residues long. The chain's CDR3 is CASSQGGGYTF. The CDR3 DNA reads as TGTGCCAGCAGCCAAGGTGGGGGCTACACCTTC.

This chain joins TRBV15 and TRBJ1-1; 10 bases are shared with TRBD1. The length of the CDR3 is 13 residues. CDR1 is LNHNV, CDR2 YYDKDF, per germline (reference sequence). V shed 5 bases, J shed 5 bases, and the junction held 2 bases outside the gene matches. The CDR3 sequence: CATSQGQGTEAFF. CDR3 coding DNA: TGTGCCACCAGCCAGGGACAGGGGACTGAAGCTTTCTTT.

This clone was counted only a few times. The chain combines TRBV5-4 with TRBJ2-2, with D perhaps matching TRBD2 (5 bases). Per germline, CDR1 SGHNT and CDR2 YYREEE (reference sequence). The CDR3 runs 13 residues. Trimming pared 4 bases from V and 3 bases from J, leaving 7 bases between. The CDR3 here is CASSGLYTGELFF. CDR3 nucleotides: TGTGCCAGCAGCGGACTGTACACCGGGGAGCTGTTTTTT.